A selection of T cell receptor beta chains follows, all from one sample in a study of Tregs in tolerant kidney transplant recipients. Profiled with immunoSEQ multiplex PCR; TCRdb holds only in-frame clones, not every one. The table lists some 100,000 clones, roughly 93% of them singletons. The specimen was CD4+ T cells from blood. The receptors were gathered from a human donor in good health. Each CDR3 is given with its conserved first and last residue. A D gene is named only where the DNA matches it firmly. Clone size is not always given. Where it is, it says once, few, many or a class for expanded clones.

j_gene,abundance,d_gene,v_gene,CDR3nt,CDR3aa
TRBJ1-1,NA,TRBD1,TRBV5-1,TGCGCCAGCAGCTTAAGGACAGGGGCCAGTGGAACTGAAGCTTTCTTT,CASSLRTGASGTEAFF
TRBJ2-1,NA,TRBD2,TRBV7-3,TGTGCCAGCAGCCCTCGACTAGCGGGGACCAATGAGCAGTTCTTC,CASSPRLAGTNEQFF
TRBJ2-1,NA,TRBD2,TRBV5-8,TGTGCCAGCAGCTTGGCTCGACTAGCGGGGGGGCACAATGAGCAGTTCTTC,CASSLARLAGGHNEQFF
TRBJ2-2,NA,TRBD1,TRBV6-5,TGTGCCAGCAGCCGGGACAGCTCCACCGGGGAGCTGTTTTTT,CASSRDSSTGELFF
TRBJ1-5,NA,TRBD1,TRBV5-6,TGTGCCAGCAGCTTCCGGGACAGGGGAAATCAGCCCCAGCATTTT,CASSFRDRGNQPQHF
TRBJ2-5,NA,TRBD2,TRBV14,TGTGCCAGCAGCCAAGACTTCGGACTAGCGGGGGAAGAGACCCAGTACTTC,CASSQDFGLAGEETQYF
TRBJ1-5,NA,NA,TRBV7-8,TGTGCCAGCAGCCAGAAGGGGGATTACTATCAGCCCCAGCATTTT,CASSQKGDYYQPQHF
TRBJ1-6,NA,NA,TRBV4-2,TGTGCCAGCAGCCAAGTCGCAGGGACTAATTCACCCCTCCACTTT,CASSQVAGTNSPLHF
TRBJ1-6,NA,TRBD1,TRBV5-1,TGCGCCAGCAGCCGGGACAGCTATAATTCACCCCTCCACTTT,CASSRDSYNSPLHF
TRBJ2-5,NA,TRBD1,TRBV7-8,TGTGCCAGCAGCTTAGGTGGAGGGACAGGGGGCCAAGAGACCCAGTACTTC,CASSLGGGTGGQETQYF
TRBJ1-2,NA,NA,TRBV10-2,TGCGCCAGCACCCTAGGGGGGTCTTATGGCTACACCTTC,CASTLGGSYGYTF
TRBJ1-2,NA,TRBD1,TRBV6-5,TGTGCCAGCAGTTACTTACAGGGGCGCTACTATGGCTACACCTTC,CASSYLQGRYYGYTF
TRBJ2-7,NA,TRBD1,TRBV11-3,TGTGCCAGCAGCTTAGGGGGACAGGGTCGGCAGTACTTC,CASSLGGQGRQYF
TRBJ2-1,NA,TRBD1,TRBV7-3,TGTGCCAGCAGCTTAGGGACAGGGGCTTTCAATGAGCAGTTCTTC,CASSLGTGAFNEQFF
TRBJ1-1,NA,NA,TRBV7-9,TGTGCCAGCAGCTCGCAGGGGAACACTGAAGCTTTCTTT,CASSSQGNTEAFF
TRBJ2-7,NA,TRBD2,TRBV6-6,TGTGCCAGCAGGACTAGCGGGAGCTACTTC,CASRTSGSYF
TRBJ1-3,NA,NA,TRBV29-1,TGCAGCGTTGAAGATCGATTGGACAGCCGCTCTGGAAACACCATATATTTT,CSVEDRLDSRSGNTIYF
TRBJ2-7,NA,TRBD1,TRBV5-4,TGTGCCAGCAGCCCCCTCGACAGGGATCGTCAAGACGAGCAGTACTTC,CASSPLDRDRQDEQYF
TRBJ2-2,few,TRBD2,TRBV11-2,TGTGCCAGCAGCCCTCTAGCGGTGAACACCGGGGAGCTGTTTTTT,CASSPLAVNTGELFF
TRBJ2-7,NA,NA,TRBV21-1,TGTGCCAGCAGCAAAGTCCGCAGGGACCTAGCTAGTGTCGACGAGCAGTACTTC,CASSKVRRDLASVDEQYF
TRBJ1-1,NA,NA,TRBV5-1,TGCGCCAGCAGGCCACGCAGCCGGACAGATGAAGCTTTCTTT,CASRPRSRTDEAFF
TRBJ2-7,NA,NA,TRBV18,TGTGCCAGCTCACCATGGGAGGACGACGAGCAGTACTTC,CASSPWEDDEQYF
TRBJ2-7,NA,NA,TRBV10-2,TGCGCCAGCAGTGACAGAACGGTCACCTACGAGCAGTACTTC,CASSDRTVTYEQYF
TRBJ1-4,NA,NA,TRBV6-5,TGTGCCAGCAGCTCCGGGGAGACTAATGAAAAACTGTTTTTT,CASSSGETNEKLFF
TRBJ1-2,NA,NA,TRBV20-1,TGCAGTGCTATATATAACGGCTACACCTTC,CSAIYNGYTF
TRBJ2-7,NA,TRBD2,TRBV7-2,TGTGCCAGCAGCTTAGTTCCCAGCGGGAGGGCCCCCTCCTACGAGCAGTACTTC,CASSLVPSGRAPSYEQYF
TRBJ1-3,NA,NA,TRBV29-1,TGCAGCGTTGAATTTTTAACAGCCTCTGGAAACACCATATATTTT,CSVEFLTASGNTIYF
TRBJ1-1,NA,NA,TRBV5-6,TGTGCCAGCAGCCCGGGCGGATTGAACACTGAAGCTTTCTTT,CASSPGGLNTEAFF
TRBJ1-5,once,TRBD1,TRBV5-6,TGTGCCAGCAGCGGGGACAGCCTCAATCAGCCCCAGCATTTT,CASSGDSLNQPQHF
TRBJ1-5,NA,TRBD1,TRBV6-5,TGTGCCAGCAGTTCGGACAGGGGCGAAAATCAGCCCCAGCATTTT,CASSSDRGENQPQHF
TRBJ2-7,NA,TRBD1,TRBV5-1,TGCGCCAGCAGCAAGGGACAGGGGGCATCCGAGCAGTACTTC,CASSKGQGASEQYF
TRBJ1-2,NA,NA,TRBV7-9,TGTGCCAGCAGCTTAGAGTGGGACACCTATGGCTACACCTTC,CASSLEWDTYGYTF
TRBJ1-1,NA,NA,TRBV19,TGTGCCAGTAGTATATTACACAAGGGGAACACTGAAGCTTTCTTT,CASSILHKGNTEAFF
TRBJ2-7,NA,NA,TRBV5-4,TGTGCCAGCAGCCCCAGGCCCCCTAAAAGCGAGCAGTACTTC,CASSPRPPKSEQYF
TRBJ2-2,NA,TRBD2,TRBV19,TGTGCCACCTCACCGGGACTAGCGGGAGGCGCGAACACCGGGGAGCTGTTTTTT,CATSPGLAGGANTGELFF
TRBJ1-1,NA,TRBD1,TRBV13,TGTGCCAGCAGCCCCCGACAGGGTCCGAGAGTGGGCACTGAAGCTTTCTTT,CASSPRQGPRVGTEAFF
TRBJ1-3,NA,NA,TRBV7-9,TGTGCCAGCAGCTACGGCACCAACTCTGGAAACACCATATATTTT,CASSYGTNSGNTIYF